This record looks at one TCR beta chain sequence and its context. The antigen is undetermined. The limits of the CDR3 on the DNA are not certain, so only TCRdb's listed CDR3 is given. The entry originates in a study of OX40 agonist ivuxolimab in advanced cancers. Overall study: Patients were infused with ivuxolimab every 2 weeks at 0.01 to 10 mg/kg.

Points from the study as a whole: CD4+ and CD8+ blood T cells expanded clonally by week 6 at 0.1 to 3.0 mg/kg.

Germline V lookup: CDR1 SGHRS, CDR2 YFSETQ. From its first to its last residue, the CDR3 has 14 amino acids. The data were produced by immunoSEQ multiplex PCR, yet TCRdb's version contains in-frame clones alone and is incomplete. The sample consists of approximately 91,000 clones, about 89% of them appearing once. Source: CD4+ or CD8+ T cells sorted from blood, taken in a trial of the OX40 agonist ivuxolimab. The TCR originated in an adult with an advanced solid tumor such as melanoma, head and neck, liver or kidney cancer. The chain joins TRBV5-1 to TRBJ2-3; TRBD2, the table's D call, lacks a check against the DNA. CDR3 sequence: CASILGLASDTQYF.